This TCR beta chain was obtained from a study of T cell responses to AZD1222 COVID-19 vaccine. Notes on the study in general: Recipients of two AZD1222 doses showed rising Spike-specific TCR breadth and depth.

This table comes from immunoSEQ multiplex PCR, and its TCRdb copy is limited to in-frame clones, with some not included. This sample has some 180,000 clones, with 90% to 95% found just once. As concerns this clone: What it binds is unknown.

The CDR3 totals 14 residues. Trimming pared 6 bases from V and 3 bases from J, leaving 11 bases between. CDR1 is MGHRA and CDR2 is YSYEKL in the germline V gene. Sequenced material: peripheral blood, taken 28 days after the second AZD1222 dose. The chain carries TRBV4-1 and TRBJ1-4, with D uncertain. This TCR was sampled from an adult who received the AZD1222 COVID-19 vaccine. This chain's CDR3 is CASSLPAPNEKLFF. The CDR3 nucleotides are TGCGCCAGCAGTCTTCCGGCCCCTAATGAAAAACTGTTTTTT.